This T cell receptor beta chain stems from a study of shared clonotypes between healthy human individuals. Study context: A few men and a couple of women, aged 18 to 49, were donors. CD4 naive and memory got three plates each, CD8 naive two, CD8 memory one.

From germline, CDR1 is MDHEN and CDR2 SYDVKM. The CDR3 extends over 13 amino acids. Trimming took 2 bases from V and 7 from J; bases not matched to a gene: 3. Data came from immunoSEQ multiplex PCR; TCRdb stores just in-frame clones and leaves some out. The sample shows some 500,000 clones, 90% to 97% of them seen only once. The clonotype originates from a woman under 40 in good health. The chain employs TRBV28 and TRBJ2-7, with TRBD1 identical over 9 bases. Sequencing was performed on naive CD4+ T cells sorted from blood. The subset here: CD45RA+ positively selected. The DNA of the CDR3 is TGTGCCAGCAGTTTAAGGACAGGGGATGAGCAGTACTTC. This encodes CASSLRTGDEQYF. Full variable domain (remainder filled in from reference TRBV28 and TRBJ2-7): DVKVTQSSRYLVKRTGEKVFLECVQDMDHENMFWYRQDPGLGLRLIYFSYDVKMKEKGDIPEGYSVSREKKERFSLILESASTNQTSMYLCASSLRTGDEQYFGPGTRLTVT.